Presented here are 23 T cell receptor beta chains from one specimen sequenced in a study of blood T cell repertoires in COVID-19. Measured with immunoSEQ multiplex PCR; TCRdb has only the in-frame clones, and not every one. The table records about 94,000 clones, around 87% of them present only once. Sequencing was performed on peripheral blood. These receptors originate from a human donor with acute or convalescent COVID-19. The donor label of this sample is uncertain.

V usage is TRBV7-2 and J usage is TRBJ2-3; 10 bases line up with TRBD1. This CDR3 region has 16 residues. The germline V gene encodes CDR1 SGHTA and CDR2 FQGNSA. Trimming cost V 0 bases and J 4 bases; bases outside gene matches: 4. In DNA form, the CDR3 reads TGTGCCAGCAGCTTAGCGCCCGGGACAGGGGCAGATACGCAGTATTTT. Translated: CASSLAPGTGADTQYF.

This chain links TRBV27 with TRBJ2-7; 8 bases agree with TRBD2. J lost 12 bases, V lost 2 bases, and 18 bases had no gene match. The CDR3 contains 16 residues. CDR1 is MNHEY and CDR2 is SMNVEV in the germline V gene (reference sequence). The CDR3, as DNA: TGTGCCAGCAGTTTACTTCGGGGGGGGCCTCTCAAGGGGACGTACTTC. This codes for CASSLLRGGPLKGTYF.

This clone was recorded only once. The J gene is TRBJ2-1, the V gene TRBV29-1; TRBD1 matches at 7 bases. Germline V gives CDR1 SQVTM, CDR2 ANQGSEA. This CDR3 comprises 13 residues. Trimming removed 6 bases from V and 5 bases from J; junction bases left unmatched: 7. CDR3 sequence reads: CSVPGQIHNEQFF. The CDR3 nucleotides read TGCAGCGTCCCGGGACAGATCCACAATGAGCAGTTCTTC.

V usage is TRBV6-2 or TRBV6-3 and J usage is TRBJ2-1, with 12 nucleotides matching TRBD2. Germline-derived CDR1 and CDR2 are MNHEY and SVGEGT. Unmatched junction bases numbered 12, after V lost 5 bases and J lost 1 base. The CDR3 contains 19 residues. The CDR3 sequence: CASSDASLAGGGSYNEQFF. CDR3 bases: TGTGCCAGCAGTGATGCGTCACTAGCGGGGGGAGGATCCTACAATGAGCAGTTCTTC.

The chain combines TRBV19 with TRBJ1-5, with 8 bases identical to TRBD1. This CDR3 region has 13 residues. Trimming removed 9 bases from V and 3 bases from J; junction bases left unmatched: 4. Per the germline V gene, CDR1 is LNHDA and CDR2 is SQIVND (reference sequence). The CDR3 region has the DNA TGTGCCAGCGGACAGGGCGCCAATCAGCCCCAGCATTTT. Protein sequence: CASGQGANQPQHF.

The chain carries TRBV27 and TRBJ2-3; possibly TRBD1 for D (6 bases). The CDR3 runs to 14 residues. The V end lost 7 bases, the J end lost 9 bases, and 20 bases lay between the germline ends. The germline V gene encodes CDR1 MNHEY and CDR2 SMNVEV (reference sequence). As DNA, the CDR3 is TGTGCCAGCAAAAGTACAGGGTCCCCCGGGACGCAGTATTTT. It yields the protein CASKSTGSPGTQYF.

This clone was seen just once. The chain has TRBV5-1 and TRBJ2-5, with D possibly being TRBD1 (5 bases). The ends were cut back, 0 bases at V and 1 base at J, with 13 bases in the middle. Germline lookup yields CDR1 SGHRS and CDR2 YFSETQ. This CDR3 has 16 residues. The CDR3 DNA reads TGCGCCAGCAGCTTGGGGGGCCTTACGGGCCAAGAGACCCAGTACTTC. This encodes CASSLGGLTGQETQYF.

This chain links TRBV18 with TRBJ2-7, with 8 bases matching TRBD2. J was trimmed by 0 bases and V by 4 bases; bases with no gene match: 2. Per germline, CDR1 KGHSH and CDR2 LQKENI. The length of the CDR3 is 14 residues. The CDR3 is CASSQAGGSYEQYF. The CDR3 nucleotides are TGTGCCAGCTCACAGGCGGGGGGCTCCTACGAGCAGTACTTC.

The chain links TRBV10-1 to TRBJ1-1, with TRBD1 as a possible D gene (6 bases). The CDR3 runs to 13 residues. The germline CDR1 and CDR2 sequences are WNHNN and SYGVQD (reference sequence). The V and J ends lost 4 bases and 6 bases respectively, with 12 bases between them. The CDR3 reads CASSGSTGSEAFF. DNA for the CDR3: TGCGCCAGCAGTGGATCGACAGGCTCTGAAGCTTTCTTT.

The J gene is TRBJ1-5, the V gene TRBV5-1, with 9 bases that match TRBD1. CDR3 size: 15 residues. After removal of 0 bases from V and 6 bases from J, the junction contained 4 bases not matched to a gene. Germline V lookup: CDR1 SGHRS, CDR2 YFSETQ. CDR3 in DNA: TGCGCCAGCAGCTTGGGGGGACAGGGACTTCAGCCCCAGCATTTT. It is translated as CASSLGGQGLQPQHF.

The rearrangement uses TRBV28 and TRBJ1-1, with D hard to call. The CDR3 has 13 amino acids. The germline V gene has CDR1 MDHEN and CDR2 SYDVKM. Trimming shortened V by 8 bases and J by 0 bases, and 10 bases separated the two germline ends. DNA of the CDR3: TGTGCCAGCTATCAGTATATGAACACTGAAGCTTTCTTT. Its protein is CASYQYMNTEAFF.

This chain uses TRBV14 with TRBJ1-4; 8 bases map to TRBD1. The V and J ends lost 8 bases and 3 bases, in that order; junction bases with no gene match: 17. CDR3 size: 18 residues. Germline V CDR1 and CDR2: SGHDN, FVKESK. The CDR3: CASPRTGYHLLANEKLFF. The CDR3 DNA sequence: TGTGCCAGCCCGCGGACAGGGTACCACCTCCTGGCTAATGAAAAACTGTTTTTT.

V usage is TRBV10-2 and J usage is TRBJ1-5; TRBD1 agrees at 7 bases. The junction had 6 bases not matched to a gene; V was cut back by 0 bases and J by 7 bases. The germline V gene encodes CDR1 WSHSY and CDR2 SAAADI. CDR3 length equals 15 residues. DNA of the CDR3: TGCGCCAGCAGTGAGTCCAGACAGGGCTGGCAGCCCCAGCATTTT. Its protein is CASSESRQGWQPQHF.

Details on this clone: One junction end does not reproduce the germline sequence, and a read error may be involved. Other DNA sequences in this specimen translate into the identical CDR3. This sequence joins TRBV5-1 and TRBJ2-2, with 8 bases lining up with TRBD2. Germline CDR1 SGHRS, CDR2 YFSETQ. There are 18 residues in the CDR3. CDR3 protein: CASSATPPAAGATGELFF. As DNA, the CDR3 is TGCGCCAGCAGCGCGACCCCCCCTGCAGCGGGGGCCACCGGGGAACTGTTTTTT. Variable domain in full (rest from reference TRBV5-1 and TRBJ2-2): KAGVTQTPRYLIKTRGQQVTLSCSPISGHRSVSWYQQTPGQGLQFLFEYFSETQRNKGNFPGRFSGRQFSNSRSEMNVSTLELGDSALYLCASSATPPAAGATGELFFGEGSRLTVL.

The CDR3 region is CASSTYRVNSNQPQHF. CDR3 bases: TGTGCCAGCTCAACCTACAGAGTAAATAGCAATCAGCCCCAGCATTTT. The chain carries TRBV18 and TRBJ1-5; no reliable D call. CDR1 and CDR2 from the germline V gene are KGHSH and LQKENI. This CDR3 region has 16 residues. Trimming took off 5 bases at V and 0 bases at J, with 14 bases between the two ends.

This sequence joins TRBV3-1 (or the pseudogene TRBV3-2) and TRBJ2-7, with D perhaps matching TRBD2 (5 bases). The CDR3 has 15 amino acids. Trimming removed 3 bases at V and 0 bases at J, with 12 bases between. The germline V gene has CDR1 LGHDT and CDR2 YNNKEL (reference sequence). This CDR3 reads CASSQWRQVSYEQYF. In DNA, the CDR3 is TGTGCCAGCAGCCAGTGGAGGCAGGTCTCCTACGAGCAGTACTTC.

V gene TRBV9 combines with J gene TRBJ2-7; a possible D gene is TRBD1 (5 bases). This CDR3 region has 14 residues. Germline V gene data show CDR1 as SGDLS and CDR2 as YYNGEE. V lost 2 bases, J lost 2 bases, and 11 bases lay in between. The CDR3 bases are TGTGCCAGCAGCGTTGACAGTGGTCCCTACGAGCAGTACTTC. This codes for CASSVDSGPYEQYF.

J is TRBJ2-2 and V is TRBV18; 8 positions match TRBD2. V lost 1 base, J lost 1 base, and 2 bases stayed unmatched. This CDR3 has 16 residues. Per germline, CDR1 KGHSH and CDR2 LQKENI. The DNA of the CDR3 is TGTGCCAGCTCACCACTGAGCGGGGGGAACACCGGGGAGCTGTTTTTT. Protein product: CASSPLSGGNTGELFF.

The DNA of the CDR3 is TGTGCCAGCAGCCGAGGACAGGAGAACACTGAAGCTTTCTTT. As protein: CASSRGQENTEAFF. The chain has TRBV3-1 (or the pseudogene TRBV3-2) and TRBJ1-1, with 7 bases lining up with TRBD1. The germline gives CDR1 LGHDT, CDR2 YNNKEL (reference sequence). This CDR3 contains 14 residues. Unmatched junction bases numbered 3, after V lost 4 bases and J lost 1 base.

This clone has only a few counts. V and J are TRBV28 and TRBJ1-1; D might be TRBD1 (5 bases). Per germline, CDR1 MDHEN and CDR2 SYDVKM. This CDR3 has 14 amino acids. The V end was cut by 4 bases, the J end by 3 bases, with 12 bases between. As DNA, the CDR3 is TGTGCCAGCAGTTCAAGGGGAGGGCACACTGAAGCTTTCTTT. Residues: CASSSRGGHTEAFF.

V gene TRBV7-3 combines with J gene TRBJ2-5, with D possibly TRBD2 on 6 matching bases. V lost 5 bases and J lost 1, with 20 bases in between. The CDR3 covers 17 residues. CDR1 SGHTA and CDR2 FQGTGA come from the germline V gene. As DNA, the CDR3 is TGTGCCAGCAGCCCATTGGGGAGGCGGGGTATCCAAGAGACCCAGTACTTC. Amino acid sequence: CASSPLGRRGIQETQYF.

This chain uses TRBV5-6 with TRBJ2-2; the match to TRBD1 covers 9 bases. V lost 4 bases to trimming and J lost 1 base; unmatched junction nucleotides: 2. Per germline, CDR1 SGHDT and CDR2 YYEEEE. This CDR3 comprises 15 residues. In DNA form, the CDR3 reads TGTGCCAGCAGCCTGACAGGGGGGAACACCGGGGAGCTGTTTTTT. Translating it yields CASSLTGGNTGELFF.

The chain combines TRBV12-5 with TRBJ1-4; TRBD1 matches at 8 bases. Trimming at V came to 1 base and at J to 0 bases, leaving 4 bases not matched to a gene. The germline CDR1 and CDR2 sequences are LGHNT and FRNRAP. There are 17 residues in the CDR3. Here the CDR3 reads CASGLGTGNPTNEKLFF. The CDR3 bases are TGTGCTAGTGGTTTGGGGACAGGGAACCCAACTAATGAAAAACTGTTTTTT. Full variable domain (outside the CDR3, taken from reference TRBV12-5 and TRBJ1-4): DARVTQTPRHKVTEMGQEVTMRCQPILGHNTVFWYRQTMMQGLELLAYFRNRAPLDDSGMPKDRFSAEMPDATLATLKIQPSEPRDSAVYFCASGLGTGNPTNEKLFFGSGTQLSVL.